The 16 T cell receptor beta chains in this list originate from one sample, sequenced in a study of T cells after yellow fever vaccination. Using its own MiXCR run on the 5' RACE reads, TCRdb lists one record per CDR3 protein. The profile shows roughly 500,000 distinct CDR3 sequences, roughly 21% of them singletons. The sample here was PBMCs, taken 15 days after the yellow fever booster vaccination. The receptors were sampled from a man aged 25 to 40 who received the YFV17D yellow fever vaccine.

The chain carries TRBV6-2 or TRBV6-3 and TRBJ2-5, with 16 bases identical to TRBD2. Trimming at V came to 2 bases and at J to 2 bases, leaving 8 bases not matched to a gene. The CDR3 totals 19 residues. Germline V gives CDR1 MNHEY, CDR2 SVGEGT. The DNA of the CDR3 is TGTGCCAGCAGTTACGGTTCGGGACTAGCGGGAGGGGGACAAGAGACCCAGTACTTC. Translating it yields CASSYGSGLAGGGQETQYF.

This clonotype was counted between two and nine times. The chain couples TRBV29-1 to TRBJ2-3; D is perhaps TRBD1 or TRBD2 (5 bases each). The CDR3 runs 14 residues. The germline gives CDR1 SQVTM, CDR2 ANQGSEA. V was shortened by 7 bases and J by 2 bases, with 16 bases between the two germline ends. CDR3 amino acids: CSGWTGRVTDTQYF. In DNA, the CDR3 is TGCAGCGGGTGGACGGGACGGGTCACAGATACGCAGTATTTT.

The V gene is TRBV5-4, the J gene TRBJ2-1; D not resolved. CDR1 is SGHNT, CDR2 YYREEE, per germline (reference sequence). V was shortened by 3 bases and J by 2 bases, with 9 bases between the two germline ends. The CDR3 sequence is 14 residues long. The chain's CDR3 is CASSSPEAYNEQFF. Here the CDR3 DNA reads TGTGCCAGCAGCTCCCCAGAGGCCTACAATGAGCAGTTCTTC. The variable domain in full, with the rest retrieved from reference TRBV5-4 and TRBJ2-1, is ETGVTQSPTHLIKTRGQQVTLRCSSQSGHNTVSWYQQALGQGPQFIFQYYREEENGRGNFPPRFSGLQFPNYSSELNVNALELDDSALYLCASSSPEAYNEQFFGPGTRLTVL.

In its sample, this clonotype was seen a few times. The chain employs TRBV12-3 or TRBV12-4 and TRBJ2-3; D is perhaps TRBD2 (5 bases). V was trimmed by 10 bases and J by 6 bases, leaving 23 bases between them. This CDR3 has 15 residues. The CDR3 loop is CANILTFRGWDTQYF. The DNA of the CDR3 is TGTGCCAACATTCTTACTTTTCGGGGTTGGGATACGCAGTATTTT.

The chain employs TRBV5-1 and TRBJ2-7; weak D call: TRBD1 (7 bases). The CDR3 contains 15 residues. V was pared by 0 bases and J by 4 bases, with 14 bases between. Germline-derived CDR1 and CDR2 are SGHRS and YFSETQ. The CDR3 bases are TGCGCCAGCAGCTTGGGTCCAGGGGGGCCGTACGAGCAGTACTTC. Residues: CASSLGPGGPYEQYF.

Only a few counts were recorded for this clonotype. This chain joins TRBV20-1 and TRBJ2-7; D call uncertain. The CDR3 extends over 15 amino acids. Trimming left V 6 bases short and J 2 bases short, with 20 bases between. The germline V gene has CDR1 DFQATT and CDR2 SNEGSKA (reference sequence). CDR3 loop: CSALSLGSGAYEQYF. The CDR3 DNA follows: TGCAGTGCCCTATCCCTCGGTAGTGGGGCCTACGAGCAGTACTTC.

The chain recombines TRBV20-1 with TRBJ1-6; TRBD1 might be the D (5 bases). The CDR3 has 15 amino acids. Deletions cut 4 bases from V and 0 bases from J, with 10 bases between. Germline loops: CDR1 DFQATT, CDR2 SNEGSKA (reference sequence). The CDR3 spells CSATPQGSYNSPLHF. CDR3 DNA sequence: TGCAGTGCTACCCCTCAGGGCTCCTATAATTCACCCCTCCACTTT.

The V gene is TRBV28, the J gene TRBJ2-3, with a tentative D call TRBD2 (6 bases). Germline V gene lookup returns CDR1 MDHEN and CDR2 SYDVKM. Trimming shortened V by 7 bases and J by 0 bases, and 23 bases separated the two germline ends. This CDR3 contains 18 residues. The CDR3 is CASKATLGAGPSTDTQYF. The CDR3 DNA sequence: TGTGCCAGCAAGGCAACGCTGGGTGCGGGACCTAGCACAGATACGCAGTATTTT.

The V gene is TRBV9, the J gene TRBJ2-4, with D possibly TRBD2 on 6 matching bases. Trimming took off 0 bases at V and 3 bases at J, with 19 bases between the two ends. Per the germline V gene, CDR1 is SGDLS and CDR2 is YYNGEE. The CDR3 covers 18 residues. In DNA, the CDR3 is TGTGCCAGCAGCGTAGGACCAGGGACTTATGGGGGCAAAAACATTCAGTACTTC. Encoded protein: CASSVGPGTYGGKNIQYF.

This clonotype was picked up many times. The V and J genes are TRBV20-1 and TRBJ2-3; D gene uncertain. The CDR3 consists of 12 residues. Deletions cut 5 bases from V and 5 bases from J, with 11 bases between. CDR1 DFQATT and CDR2 SNEGSKA come from the germline V gene (reference sequence). CDR3 sequence: CSAGSSKDTQYF. CDR3 nucleotide sequence: TGCAGTGCTGGGTCCTCGAAAGATACGCAGTATTTT.

A few counts support this clonotype. This sequence joins TRBV5-1 and TRBJ2-3; TRBD2 agrees at 9 bases. This CDR3 spans 17 amino acids. The V segment lost 4 bases and the J segment 0 bases; nucleotides outside the gene matches: 9. Germline CDR1 SGHRS, CDR2 YFSETQ. DNA of the CDR3: TGCGCCAGCAGCGGGGGACTAGCAAGTCCTAGCACAGATACGCAGTATTTT. Translating gives CASSGGLASPSTDTQYF. The whole variable domain, remainder taken from reference TRBV5-1 and TRBJ2-3, is KAGVTQTPRYLIKTRGQQVTLSCSPISGHRSVSWYQQTPGQGLQFLFEYFSETQRNKGNFPGRFSGRQFSNSRSEMNVSTLELGDSALYLCASSGGLASPSTDTQYFGPGTRLTVL.

This clonotype was observed a few times. The genes are TRBV3-1 and TRBJ2-1; tentatively, D is TRBD2 (6 bases). With 4 bases removed from V and 7 bases from J, the gap between germline ends came to 20 bases. CDR3 length equals 16 residues. Germline V lookup: CDR1 LGHDT, CDR2 YNNKEL (reference sequence). CDR3 in amino acids: CASSPKSRTNGNEQFF. DNA for the CDR3: TGTGCCAGCAGCCCCAAAAGTCGGACTAACGGGAATGAGCAGTTCTTC.

This clonotype came up a few times. This sequence joins TRBV12-3 or TRBV12-4 and TRBJ2-5; D is perhaps TRBD2 (5 bases). The CDR3 totals 19 residues. The V and J ends lost 3 bases and 1 base respectively, with 24 bases between them. In DNA form, the CDR3 reads TGTGCCAGCAGTTTTACCCCCTTAATCCAACTAGTCGCCCAAGAGACCCAGTACTTC. Residues: CASSFTPLIQLVAQETQYF.

The chain links TRBV7-2 to TRBJ2-5; D may match TRBD1 or TRBD2 (6 bases each). CDR1 and CDR2 (germline): SGHTA, FQGNSA. The CDR3 has 18 amino acids. V was clipped by 6 bases and J by 0 bases, with 23 bases between them. This chain's CDR3 is CASSRSGTKRGYQETQYF. The CDR3 region has the DNA TGTGCCAGCAGTCGTAGCGGTACTAAGAGGGGGTACCAAGAGACCCAGTACTTC. The full variable domain, its missing parts supplied by reference TRBV7-2 and TRBJ2-5, is GAGVSQSPSNKVTEKGKDVELRCDPISGHTALYWYRQSLGQGLEFLIYFQGNSAPDKSGLPSDRFSAERTGGSVSTLTIQRTQQEDSAVYLCASSRSGTKRGYQETQYFGPGTRLLVL.

The chain employs TRBV7-8 and TRBJ2-3, with no clear D. From germline, CDR1 is SGHVS and CDR2 FQNEAQ. This CDR3 is built from 14 residues. The V end lost 4 bases, the J end lost 1 base, and 9 bases lay between the germline ends. The CDR3 region has the DNA TGTGCCAGCAGCTCCAGATCCCGCACAGATACGCAGTATTTT. It encodes CASSSRSRTDTQYF.

The chain links TRBV7-9 to TRBJ2-5, with 13 bases matching TRBD2. CDR1 is SEHNR, CDR2 FQNEAQ, per germline (reference sequence). V trimming: 5 bases; J trimming: 4 bases; junction bases outside the gene matches: 7. The CDR3 contains 16 residues. The CDR3 DNA reads TGTGCCAGCAGCGAAGGACTAGCGGGAGTAGGAGAGACCCAGTACTTC. It codes for CASSEGLAGVGETQYF.